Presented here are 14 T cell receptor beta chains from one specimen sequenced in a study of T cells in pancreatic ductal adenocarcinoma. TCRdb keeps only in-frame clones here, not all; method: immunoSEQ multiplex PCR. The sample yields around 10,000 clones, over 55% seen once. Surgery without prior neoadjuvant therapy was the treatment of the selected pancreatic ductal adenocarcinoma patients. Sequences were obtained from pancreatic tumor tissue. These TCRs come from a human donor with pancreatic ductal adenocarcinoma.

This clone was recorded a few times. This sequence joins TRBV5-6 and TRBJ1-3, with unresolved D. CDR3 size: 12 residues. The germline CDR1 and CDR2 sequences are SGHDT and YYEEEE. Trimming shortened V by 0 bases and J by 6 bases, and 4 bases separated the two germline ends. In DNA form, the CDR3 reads TGTGCCAGCAGCTTGGGAGCAAACACCATATATTTT. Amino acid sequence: CASSLGANTIYF. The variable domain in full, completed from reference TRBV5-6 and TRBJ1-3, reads DAGVTQSPTHLIKTRGQQVTLRCSPKSGHDTVSWYQQALGQGPQFIFQYYEEEERQRGNFPDRFSGHQFPNYSSELNVNALLLGDSALYLCASSLGANTIYFGEGSWLTVV.

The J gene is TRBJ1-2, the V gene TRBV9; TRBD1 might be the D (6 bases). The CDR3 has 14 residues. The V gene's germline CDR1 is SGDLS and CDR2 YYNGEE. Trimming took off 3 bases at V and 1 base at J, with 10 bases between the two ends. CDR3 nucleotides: TGTGCCAGCAGCGCAGGACAGTTTAACTATGGCTACACCTTC. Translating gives CASSAGQFNYGYTF.

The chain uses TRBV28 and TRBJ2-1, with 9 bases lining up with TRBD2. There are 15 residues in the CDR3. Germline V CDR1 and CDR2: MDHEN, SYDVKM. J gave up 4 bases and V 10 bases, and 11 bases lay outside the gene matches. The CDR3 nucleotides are TGTGCCACAGCAGTTGTACTAGCGGGTTACAATGAGCAGTTCTTC. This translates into CATAVVLAGYNEQFF.

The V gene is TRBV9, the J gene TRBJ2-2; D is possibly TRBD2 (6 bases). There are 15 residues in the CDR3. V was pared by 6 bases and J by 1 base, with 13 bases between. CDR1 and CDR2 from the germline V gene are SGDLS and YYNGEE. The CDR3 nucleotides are TGTGCCAGCAAAGGAGGGGCAGGGAACACCGGGGAGCTGTTTTTT. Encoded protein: CASKGGAGNTGELFF. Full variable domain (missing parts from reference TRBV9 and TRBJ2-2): DSGVTQTPKHLITATGQRVTLRCSPRSGDLSVYWYQQSLDQGLQFLIQYYNGEERAKGNILERFSAQQFPDLHSELNLSSLELGDSALYFCASKGGAGNTGELFFGEGSRLTVL.

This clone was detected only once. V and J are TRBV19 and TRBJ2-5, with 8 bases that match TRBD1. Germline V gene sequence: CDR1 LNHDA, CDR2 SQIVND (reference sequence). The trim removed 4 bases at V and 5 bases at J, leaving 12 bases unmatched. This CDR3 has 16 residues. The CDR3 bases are TGTGCCAGTAGTACCGGACAGGGTATGCTCCCGGAGACCCAGTACTTC. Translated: CASSTGQGMLPETQYF.

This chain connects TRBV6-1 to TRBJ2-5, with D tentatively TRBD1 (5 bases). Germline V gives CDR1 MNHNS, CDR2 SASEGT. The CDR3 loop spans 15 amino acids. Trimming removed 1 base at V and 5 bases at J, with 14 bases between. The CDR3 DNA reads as TGTGCCAGCAGTGAAGGCAGGGTCCGCACGGAGACCCAGTACTTC. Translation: CASSEGRVRTETQYF.

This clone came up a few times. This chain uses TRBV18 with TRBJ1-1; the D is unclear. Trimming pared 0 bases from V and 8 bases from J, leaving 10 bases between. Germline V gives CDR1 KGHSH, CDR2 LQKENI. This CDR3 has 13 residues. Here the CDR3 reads CASSPPSYGEAFF. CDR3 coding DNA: TGTGCCAGCTCACCACCCAGTTACGGGGAAGCTTTCTTT. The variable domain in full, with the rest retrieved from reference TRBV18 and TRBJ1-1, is NAGVMQNPRHLVRRRGQEARLRCSPMKGHSHVYWYRQLPEEGLKFMVYLQKENIIDESGMPKERFSAEFPKEGPSILRIQQVVRGDSAAYFCASSPPSYGEAFFGQGTRLTVV.

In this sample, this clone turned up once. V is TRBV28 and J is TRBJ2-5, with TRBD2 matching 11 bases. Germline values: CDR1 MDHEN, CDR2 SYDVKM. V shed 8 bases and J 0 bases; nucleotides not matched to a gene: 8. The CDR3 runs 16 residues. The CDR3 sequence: CASGTSGELYQETQYF. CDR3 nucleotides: TGTGCCAGCGGGACTAGCGGAGAATTGTACCAAGAGACCCAGTACTTC.

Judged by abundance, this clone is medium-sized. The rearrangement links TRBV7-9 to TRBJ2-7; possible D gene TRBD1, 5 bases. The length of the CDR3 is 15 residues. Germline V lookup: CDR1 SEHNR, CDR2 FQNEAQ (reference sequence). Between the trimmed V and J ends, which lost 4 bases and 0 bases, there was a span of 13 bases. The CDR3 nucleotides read TGTGCCAGCAGCTCGGATACAGGTTACTCCTACGAGCAGTACTTC. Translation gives CASSSDTGYSYEQYF.

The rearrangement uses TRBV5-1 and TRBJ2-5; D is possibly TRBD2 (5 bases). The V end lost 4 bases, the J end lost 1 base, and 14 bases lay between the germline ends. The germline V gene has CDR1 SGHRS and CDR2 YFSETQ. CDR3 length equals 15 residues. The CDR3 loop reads CASSQRGLGQETQYF. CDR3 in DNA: TGCGCCAGCAGCCAGAGAGGGCTTGGCCAAGAGACCCAGTACTTC. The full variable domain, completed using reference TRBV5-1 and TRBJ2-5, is KAGVTQTPRYLIKTRGQQVTLSCSPISGHRSVSWYQQTPGQGLQFLFEYFSETQRNKGNFPGRFSGRQFSNSRSEMNVSTLELGDSALYLCASSQRGLGQETQYFGPGTRLLVL.

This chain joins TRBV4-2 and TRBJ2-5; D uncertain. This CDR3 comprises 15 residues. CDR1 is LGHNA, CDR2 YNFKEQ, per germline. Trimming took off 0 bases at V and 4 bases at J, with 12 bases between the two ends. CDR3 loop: CASSQDLSSRETQYF. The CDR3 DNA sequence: TGTGCCAGCAGCCAAGATCTCAGTAGCCGAGAGACCCAGTACTTC.

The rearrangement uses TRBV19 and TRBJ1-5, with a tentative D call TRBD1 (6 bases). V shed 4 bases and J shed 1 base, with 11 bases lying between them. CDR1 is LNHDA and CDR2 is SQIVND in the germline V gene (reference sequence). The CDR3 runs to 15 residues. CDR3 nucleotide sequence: TGTGCCAGTAGTACTACAGGGAGGAGCAATCAGCCCCAGCATTTT. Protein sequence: CASSTTGRSNQPQHF.

As DNA, the CDR3 is TGCGCCAGCAGCCCAGGGGGACCAGGCTACACCTTC. Amino acids: CASSPGGPGYTF. The chain joins TRBV5-1 to TRBJ1-2; 7 bases are a match to TRBD1. This CDR3 region has 12 residues. Germline CDR1 reads SGHRS; CDR2 reads YFSETQ. Trimming took 4 bases from V and 8 from J; bases not matched to a gene: 5.

The CDR3 nucleotides read TGTGCCAGCAGGCTCGAGCGGGGGGCCTACGAGCAGTACTTC. This gives the protein CASRLERGAYEQYF. The chain combines TRBV6-5 with TRBJ2-7; 9 positions agree with TRBD2. The CDR3 contains 14 residues. In germline, CDR1 is MNHEY, CDR2 SVGAGI. The ends lost 6 bases at V and 2 bases at J; junction bases unmatched: 5.